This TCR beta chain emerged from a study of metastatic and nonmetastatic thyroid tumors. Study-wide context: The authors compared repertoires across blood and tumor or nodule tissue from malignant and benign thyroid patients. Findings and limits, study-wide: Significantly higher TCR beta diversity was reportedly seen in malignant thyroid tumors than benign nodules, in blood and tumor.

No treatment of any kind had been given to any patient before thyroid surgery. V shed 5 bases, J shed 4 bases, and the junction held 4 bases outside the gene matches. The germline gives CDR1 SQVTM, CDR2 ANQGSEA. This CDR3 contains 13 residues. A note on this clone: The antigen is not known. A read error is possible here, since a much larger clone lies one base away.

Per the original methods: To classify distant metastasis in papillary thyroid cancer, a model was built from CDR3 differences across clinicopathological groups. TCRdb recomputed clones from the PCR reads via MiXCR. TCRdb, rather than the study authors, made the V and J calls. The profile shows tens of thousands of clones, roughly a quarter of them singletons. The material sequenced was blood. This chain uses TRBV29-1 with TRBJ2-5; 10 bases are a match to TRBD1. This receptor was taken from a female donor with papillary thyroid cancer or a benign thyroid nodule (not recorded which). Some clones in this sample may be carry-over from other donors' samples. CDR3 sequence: CSVSRTGGETQYF. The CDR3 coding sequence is TGCAGCGTTTCGCGGACAGGGGGAGAGACCCAGTACTTC.